This TCR beta chain was found in a study of somatic mutations in cytotoxic T cells in rheumatoid arthritis. Study results and limitations: A largest CD8+ clone above 20% of CD8+ cells occurred in about an eighth of the roughly 65 patients.

Profiling relied on immunoSEQ multiplex PCR, and the TCRdb table lists in-frame clones only, not all of them. The sample carries more than 15,000 clones, approximately 75% recorded once. The CDR3 runs to 13 residues. The germline gives CDR1 MNHEY, CDR2 SMNVEV (reference sequence). Trimming pared 5 bases from V and 10 bases from J, leaving 15 bases between. Remarks on this clone: Antigen: not known.

Sequencing was carried out using CD8+ T cells sorted from blood. The V gene is TRBV27, the J gene TRBJ2-1, with D possibly being TRBD1 or TRBD2 (5 bases each). The sequence was obtained from an adult with rheumatoid arthritis. The CDR3 DNA reads TGTGCCAGCAGTCCAGGGTCCTCGGGGGAGCAGTTCTTC. It specifies CASSPGSSGEQFF.